These 13 T cell receptor beta chains were sequenced from one sample in a study of post-analysis software for immune sequencing data. The study, taken as a whole, reports: Patients used roughly five TRBV segments, including TRBV5-6, TRBV5-1 and TRBV20-1, more often than controls.

Antigens of these TCRs are unknown. Included in the TCR beta cDNA libraries were unique molecular identifiers. Via MiXCR, TCRdb re-called the PCR reads, giving one row per CDR3 protein. This table has fewer than 900,000 distinct CDR3 sequences, 35% to 55% appearing once. Sequencing input: blood. The source is a girl aged 5-17 years with multiple sclerosis.

This chain joins TRBV20-1 and TRBJ2-2, with D unresolved. V shed 4 bases and J shed 1 base, with 7 bases lying between them. Germline CDR1 reads DFQATT; CDR2 reads SNEGSKA (reference sequence). CDR3 size: 13 residues. In DNA, the CDR3 is TGCAGTGCTAACAGTCAGAACACCGGGGAGCTGTTTTTT. This gives the protein CSANSQNTGELFF.

This clonotype was counted once. The chain uses TRBV4-3 and TRBJ2-7; D gene ambiguous. CDR1 and CDR2 from the germline V gene are LGHNA and YSLEER. Trimming took off 0 bases at V and 6 bases at J, with 12 bases between the two ends. The length of the CDR3 is 14 residues. The CDR3 DNA is TGCGCCAGCAGCCAAGATGCAGACACGCTCGAGCAGTACTTC. Its protein is CASSQDADTLEQYF.

The table lists this clonotype with a few counts. V gene TRBV5-1 combines with J gene TRBJ1-2, with 7 bases fitting TRBD1. The CDR3 is 14 amino acids. Losses at the gene ends were 1 base for V and 5 bases for J; bases not matched to a gene: 5. Germline CDR1 reads SGHRS; CDR2 reads YFSETQ. This CDR3 is CASSLWTGDYGYTF. The CDR3 nucleotides are TGCGCCAGCAGCTTGTGGACAGGAGATTATGGCTACACCTTC.

The chain links TRBV28 to TRBJ1-2, with D tentatively TRBD1 (6 bases). The CDR3 runs to 14 residues. Per the germline V gene, CDR1 is MDHEN and CDR2 is SYDVKM. Trimming shortened V by 4 bases and J by 4 bases, and 13 bases separated the two germline ends. The CDR3 spells CASSSPGTLYGYTF. In DNA, the CDR3 is TGTGCCAGCAGTTCCCCCGGGACACTCTATGGCTACACCTTC.

In this sample, this clonotype turned up a few times. The rearrangement links TRBV28 to TRBJ1-2; TRBD1 matches 7 bases. The CDR3 contains 13 residues. The trim removed 6 bases at V and 7 bases at J, leaving 8 bases unmatched. The germline CDR1 and CDR2 sequences are MDHEN and SYDVKM. The CDR3: CASSPGGQVGYTF. The CDR3 DNA is TGTGCCAGCAGCCCAGGCGGACAGGTTGGCTACACCTTC.

The chain is built from TRBV23-1 and TRBJ2-7; D tentatively reads TRBD1 or TRBD2 (5 bases each). TRBV23-1 is recorded as an ORF, its role being uncertain. CDR3 length: 16 residues. V lost 3 bases and J lost 0, with 15 bases in between. CDR3 nucleotide sequence: TGCGCCAGCAGTCAGAGCCGGGACCTCTACTCCTACGAGCAGTACTTC. This codes for CASSQSRDLYSYEQYF.

This chain connects TRBV6-5 to TRBJ2-1; the match to TRBD2 covers 7 bases. Germline CDR1 reads MNHEY; CDR2 reads SVGAGI. V was clipped by 4 bases and J by 5 bases; unmatched bases: 5. This CDR3 contains 14 residues. The CDR3 region is CASSFERGHNEQFF. CDR3 in DNA: TGTGCCAGCAGTTTCGAGCGGGGCCACAATGAGCAGTTCTTC.

This sequence joins TRBV25-1 and TRBJ2-1, with D unresolved. The ends were cut back, 0 bases at V and 6 bases at J, with 3 bases in the middle. The germline V gene has CDR1 MGHDK and CDR2 SYGVNS. The CDR3 totals 12 residues. Written as DNA, the CDR3 is TGTGCCAGCAGTGAATACGGCAATGAGCAGTTCTTC. This gives the protein CASSEYGNEQFF.

The sample holds a few counts of this clonotype. This chain connects TRBV6-5 to TRBJ2-3; TRBD1 agrees at 7 bases. V lost 6 bases and J lost 2; bases outside the gene matches: 8. CDR3 length: 15 amino acids. Per the germline V gene, CDR1 is MNHEY and CDR2 is SVGAGI. DNA of the CDR3: TGTGCCAGCAGACAGGGGTCCCATGCCACAGATACGCAGTATTTT. This gives the protein CASRQGSHATDTQYF.

The rearrangement uses TRBV4-2 and TRBJ2-4, with 9 positions matching TRBD2. The J call may not be correct, given that the DNA end is closer to TRBJ2-7. CDR3 length: 16 residues. CDR1 is LGHNA, CDR2 YNFKEQ, per germline. CDR3 region: CASSQDRAGGAYEQYF. CDR3 in DNA: TGTGCCAGCAGCCAAGATCGAGCGGGAGGAGCTTACGAGCAGTACTTC.

The chain employs TRBV12-3 or TRBV12-4 and TRBJ2-1, with 13 bases lining up with TRBD2. The CDR3 runs 16 residues. The ends lost 4 bases at V and 5 bases at J; junction bases unmatched: 5. The CDR3 bases are TGTGCCAGCAGTTCGGGACTAGCGGGGTCGGACAATGAGCAGTTCTTC. This sequence encodes CASSSGLAGSDNEQFF.

This chain joins TRBV9 and TRBJ2-1; 9 bases line up with TRBD2. From germline, CDR1 is SGDLS and CDR2 YYNGEE. The junction had 4 bases not matched to a gene; V was cut back by 1 base and J by 8 bases. The CDR3 length is 14 residues. This CDR3 reads CASSVSGRLDEQFF. The CDR3 nucleotides read TGTGCCAGCAGCGTAAGCGGGAGGTTGGATGAGCAGTTCTTC.

This rearrangement joins TRBV25-1 to TRBJ1-4; no firm D call. CDR1 is MGHDK and CDR2 is SYGVNS in the germline V gene. The V gene lost 1 base and the J gene lost 4 bases, with 7 bases spanning the gap. The CDR3 sequence is 14 residues long. CDR3 residues: CASSELDFNEKLFF. CDR3 DNA sequence: TGTGCCAGCAGTGAATTGGACTTTAATGAAAAACTGTTTTTT.